Listed below are T cell receptor beta chains from one sample, sequenced in a study of blood T cell repertoires in COVID-19. Profiling relied on immunoSEQ multiplex PCR, and the TCRdb table lists in-frame clones only, not all of them. The sample lists more than 95,000 clones, about four fifths occurring once. Input material: peripheral blood. These receptors all stem from a man aged 55 to 69 with acute or convalescent COVID-19. CDR3s include the opening cysteine and the closing phenylalanine or tryptophan. D genes are given only for firm matches. Clone size is given for some rows only: seen once, a few or many times, or a class if the clone is expanded.

CASSPGQATEAFF	TGTGCCAGCAGCCCTGGACAGGCCACTGAAGCTTTCTTT	TRBD1	.	TRBV7-3	TRBJ1-1
CASSQDTGHQPQHF	TGTGCCAGCAGCCAAGATACAGGACATCAGCCCCAGCATTTT	.	.	TRBV3-1/TRBV3-2	TRBJ1-5
CASSQGGSQQYF	TGTGCCAGCAGCCAAGGAGGAAGTCAGCAGTACTTC	.	.	TRBV3-1/TRBV3-2	TRBJ2-7
CASSRTDSREKLFF	TGTGCCAGCAGCCGAACAGACAGTAGGGAAAAACTGTTTTTT	.	.	TRBV5-8	TRBJ1-4
CASSRDRGGDSPLHF	TGTGCCAGCTCGCGGGACAGGGGGGGAGATTCACCCCTCCACTTT	TRBD1	once	TRBV18	TRBJ1-6
CASRESGSTGELFF	TGTGCCAGCAGAGAAAGCGGGAGCACCGGGGAGCTGTTTTTT	TRBD2	once	TRBV9	TRBJ2-2
CASSDRPPNYGYTF	TGCGCCAGCAGTGACAGGCCGCCTAACTATGGCTACACCTTC	.	few	TRBV10-1	TRBJ1-2
CASSQAYGANTGELFF	TGTGCCAGCAGCCAAGCCTACGGAGCGAACACCGGGGAGCTGTTTTTT	.	.	TRBV3-1/TRBV3-2	TRBJ2-2
CASSIRQVSILNEQFF	TGTGCCAGCAGCATACGACAGGTCTCTATCCTCAATGAGCAGTTCTTC	.	.	TRBV11-3	TRBJ2-1
CASSFVPYNEQFF	TGCGCCAGCAGCTTCGTTCCCTACAATGAGCAGTTCTTC	.	.	TRBV5-1	TRBJ2-1
CAISDSMGGGPEAFF	TGTGCCATCAGTGATTCAATGGGAGGAGGACCTGAAGCTTTCTTT	.	.	TRBV10-3	TRBJ1-1
CASSKADSNQPQHF	TGTGCCAGCAGTAAGGCGGATAGCAATCAGCCCCAGCATTTT	.	.	TRBV7-9	TRBJ1-5
CSASSAGRGLQDYEQYF	TGCAGTGCTAGTAGCGCGGGCAGGGGGCTACAGGACTACGAGCAGTACTTC	TRBD1	.	TRBV20-1	TRBJ2-7
CASTLRESTEAFF	TGTGCCAGCACACTCAGGGAAAGCACTGAAGCTTTCTTT	.	once	TRBV12-3/TRBV12-4	TRBJ1-1
CASSPMDRGWMAEAFF	TGCGCCAGCAGCCCCATGGACAGGGGTTGGATGGCTGAAGCTTTCTTT	TRBD1	.	TRBV5-1	TRBJ1-1